This T cell receptor beta chain was observed in a study of cytomegalovirus exposure and HLA in healthy donors. This clone was seen more than once but under ten times. Antigen: not known. TCRdb keeps only in-frame clones here, not all; method: immunoSEQ multiplex PCR. Among 130,000 or so clones, 75% to 90% were seen once, and the ten largest hold less than 7%. V lost 5 bases and J 6 bases, leaving 13 bases between the germline ends. Germline values: CDR1 LNHNV, CDR2 YYDKDF (reference sequence). The CDR3 contains 13 residues. Study observations and caveats: It was found in a later analysis that first-cohort TCR clusters tended to co-occur in the 100 to 150 validation repertoires. Among TCR beta chains, those listed as cytomegalovirus-associated numbered over 150. Reported performance of the classifier showed diagnosis of cytomegalovirus status with high specificity and sensitivity.

The sequence derives from a woman in her thirties in good health and CMV-seropositive. Input material: PBMCs. This chain uses TRBV15 with TRBJ1-1; possible D gene TRBD1, 5 bases. The CDR3 coding sequence is TGTGCCACCAGCCCGCGGGGGTTCTCTGAAGCTTTCTTT. Protein: CATSPRGFSEAFF.